The 9 T cell receptor beta chains below were found in one sample sequenced in a study of cytomegalovirus exposure and HLA in healthy donors. Both 60 Vbeta primers and 13 Jbeta primers went into the PCR. TCRdb's copy holds only in-frame clones and misses some; the assay was immunoSEQ multiplex PCR. The profile shows roughly 150,000 clones, about 85% of them singletons. Sequencing used PBMCs. The source is a woman aged 18-30 years in good health and CMV-seronegative.

The chain recombines TRBV19 with TRBJ2-7; 9 bases agree with TRBD1. CDR1 LNHDA and CDR2 SQIVND come from the germline V gene (reference sequence). The CDR3 runs 13 residues. The V gene end was trimmed by 5 bases and the J gene end by 5 bases; junction bases not matched to a gene: 4. The CDR3 DNA reads TGTGCCAGTAGTTCTTGGACAGGGGACGAGCAGTACTTC. Encoded protein: CASSSWTGDEQYF. Filled out from reference TRBV19 and TRBJ2-7, the complete variable domain reads DGGITQSPKYLFRKEGQNVTLSCEQNLNHDAMYWYRQDPGQGLRLIYYSQIVNDFQKGDIAEGYSVSREKKESFPLTVTSAQKNPTAFYLCASSSWTGDEQYFGPGTRLTVT.

V gene TRBV7-2 combines with J gene TRBJ1-4, with D perhaps TRBD1 (5 bases). This CDR3 has 16 amino acids. Trimming removed 3 bases at V and 0 bases at J, with 11 bases between. The germline gives CDR1 SGHTA, CDR2 FQGNSA. The CDR3 loop reads CASSLGLKSTNEKLFF. The CDR3 nucleotides are TGTGCCAGCAGCTTGGGACTTAAGTCAACTAATGAAAAACTGTTTTTT.

V usage is TRBV18 and J usage is TRBJ1-2, with 12 bases aligning to TRBD1. V was clipped by 5 bases and J by 2 bases; unmatched bases: 0. Germline CDR1 and CDR2: KGHSH and LQKENI. The CDR3 has 14 residues. Here the CDR3 reads CASSGTGGNYGYTF. The CDR3, as DNA: TGTGCCAGCTCAGGGACAGGGGGCAACTATGGCTACACCTTC.

The rearrangement links TRBV6-4 to TRBJ1-1; D gene uncertain. The CDR3 is 13 residues long. Trimming removed 4 bases from V and 2 bases from J, with 8 bases in between. The germline V gene has CDR1 MRHNA and CDR2 SNTAGT. The CDR3 DNA follows: TGTGCCAGCAGTGTTTGGCTCAACACTGAAGCTTTCTTT. This gives the protein CASSVWLNTEAFF.

This clone was picked up a small number of times. V and J are TRBV4-2 and TRBJ2-7; 8 nucleotides agree with TRBD1. CDR1 and CDR2 (germline): LGHNA, YNFKEQ. CDR3 length: 16 residues. V lost 2 bases, J lost 2 bases, and 8 bases stayed unmatched. CDR3 nucleotides: TGTGCCAGCAGCCAAAATTGGGCAGGGGGCACCTACGAGCAGTACTTC. Translating it yields CASSQNWAGGTYEQYF.

The V gene is TRBV5-6, the J gene TRBJ2-5, with 10 bases fitting TRBD2. This CDR3 has 18 residues. J was trimmed by 5 bases and V by 0 bases; bases with no gene match: 13. Per germline, CDR1 SGHDT and CDR2 YYEEEE. CDR3 coding DNA: TGTGCCAGCAGCTTGGATCTAGCGGGGGCCACCCGGAGGGAGACCCAGTACTTC. It encodes CASSLDLAGATRRETQYF.

In its sample, this clone was seen a few times. The chain links TRBV4-1 to TRBJ2-7; 7 bases fit TRBD2. V lost 3 bases, J lost 1 base, and 9 bases stayed unmatched. The germline V gene encodes CDR1 MGHRA and CDR2 YSYEKL. CDR3 length equals 16 residues. The CDR3 reads CASSQERASGSYEQYF. The DNA of the CDR3 is TGCGCCAGCAGCCAGGAGCGGGCTAGCGGTTCCTACGAGCAGTACTTC.

The chain has TRBV5-1 and TRBJ1-2; D is perhaps TRBD1 (5 bases). Germline assignment: CDR1 SGHRS and CDR2 YFSETQ. Trimming took off 4 bases at V and 1 base at J, with 11 bases between the two ends. There are 14 residues in the CDR3. CDR3 region: CASSVDTNNYGYTF. As DNA, the CDR3 is TGCGCCAGCAGCGTGGACACCAATAACTATGGCTACACCTTC.

This clone was seen only a few times. V usage is TRBV6-5 and J usage is TRBJ1-4; TRBD1 matches at 10 bases. V gave up 5 bases and J gave up 8 bases; unmatched junction bases: 8. CDR1 and CDR2 (germline): MNHEY, SVGAGI. This CDR3 spans 15 amino acids. CDR3 in DNA: TGTGCCAGCAGTCTTATAGGGACAGGGGTCGAAAAACTGTTTTTT. Protein product: CASSLIGTGVEKLFF.